This T cell receptor beta chain derives from a study of identical twins. Regarding the study as a whole: Conclusions were drawn cross-sectionally by statistical analysis, without following the same donors.

A single record per CDR3 protein comes from TCRdb applying MiXCR to the 5' RACE reads. The table lists approximately 220,000 distinct CDR3 sequences, about 7.5% of them singletons. J was trimmed by 3 bases and V by 2 bases; bases with no gene match: 9. Germline V gene lookup returns CDR1 ENHRY and CDR2 SYGVKD. The CDR3 extends over 18 amino acids. This clonotype was seen repeatedly, ten times or more. As yet, its antigen is unknown. Every one of the donors was a healthy Caucasian. The data also belong to a second study, concerning yellow fever vaccine responses in identical twins.

J is TRBJ2-2 and V is TRBV10-3; TRBD2 matches at 10 bases. The sequence was obtained from a woman aged 18-29 years in good health. The sample consisted of memory (CD45RO+) T cells sorted from blood. In nucleotides, the CDR3 is TGTGCCATCAGTGAGACCAGTAGCGGGAGGTTCGACACCGGGGAGCTGTTTTTT. Protein sequence: CAISETSSGRFDTGELFF.